Each of the 8 T cell receptor beta chains below was sequenced from the same sample in a study of cytomegalovirus exposure and HLA in healthy donors. Primers included in the PCR were 60 Vbeta and 13 Jbeta primers. The assay was immunoSEQ multiplex PCR, and TCRdb's table has in-frame clones only and misses some. Among 90,000 to 100,000 clones, 78% were seen once, and the ten largest hold 3% to 3.5%. Sequenced input: PBMCs. All receptors derive from a woman in her thirties or forties in good health and CMV-seronegative.

This clone was counted once. This chain connects TRBV28 to TRBJ2-5; 10 bases map to TRBD2. From germline, CDR1 is MDHEN and CDR2 SYDVKM. CDR3 size: 17 residues. With V trimmed by 4 bases and J by 5 bases, 13 bases remained unmatched. In DNA, the CDR3 is TGTGCCAGCAGTTCCGATACTGCTAGCGGGAGCGGTGAGACCCAGTACTTC. It is translated as CASSSDTASGSGETQYF. The entire variable domain, with the rest obtained from reference TRBV28 and TRBJ2-5, is as follows: DVKVTQSSRYLVKRTGEKVFLECVQDMDHENMFWYRQDPGLGLRLIYFSYDVKMKEKGDIPEGYSVSREKKERFSLILESASTNQTSMYLCASSSDTASGSGETQYFGPGTRLLVL.

The chain couples TRBV4-2 to TRBJ2-5; 8 bases align to TRBD2. The J call may not be correct, given that the DNA end is closer to TRBJ2-7. The CDR3 length is 15 residues. Germline CDR1 and CDR2: LGHNA and YNFKEQ. The CDR3 sequence is CASSQQREFPYEQYF. CDR3 nucleotides: TGTGCCAGCAGCCAACAGCGGGAGTTCCCCTACGAGCAGTACTTC.

The chain combines TRBV4-3 with TRBJ2-5; maybe TRBD2 (6 bases). Per the germline V gene, CDR1 is LGHNA and CDR2 is YSLEER. This CDR3 region has 16 residues. Trimming cost V 3 bases and J 5 bases, with 19 bases left between them. CDR3 protein: CASSQFVSSGTETQYF. The CDR3 region has the DNA TGCGCCAGCAGCCAGTTCGTGAGTAGCGGAACGGAGACCCAGTACTTC.

V usage is TRBV7-6 and J usage is TRBJ1-3, with 8 bases lining up with TRBD1. Germline CDR1 is SGHVS and CDR2 is FNYEAQ. The CDR3 extends over 17 amino acids. Trimming at V came to 1 base and at J to 0 bases, leaving 5 bases not matched to a gene. For the CDR3, the DNA is TGTGCCAGCAGCTTAGGTCAGGGGGCCTACTCTGGAAACACCATATATTTT. Translation gives CASSLGQGAYSGNTIYF.

This chain connects TRBV4-3 to TRBJ1-1, with 9 nucleotides matching TRBD1. The trim removed 3 bases at V and 6 bases at J, leaving 8 bases unmatched. The V gene's germline CDR1 is LGHNA and CDR2 YSLEER. The CDR3 extends over 15 amino acids. The CDR3 DNA sequence: TGCGCCAGCAGCCACCCCACAGGGGGCGAGCCTGAAGCTTTCTTT. Translating gives CASSHPTGGEPEAFF.

The V and J genes are TRBV19 and TRBJ1-2, with 10 bases lining up with TRBD1. Germline assignment: CDR1 LNHDA and CDR2 SQIVND (reference sequence). V was clipped by 6 bases and J by 8 bases; unmatched bases: 9. The CDR3 sequence is 14 residues long. CDR3 nucleotide sequence: TGTGCCAGTAGACCGGACAGGGGGTTCGAGGGCTACACCTTC. This translates into CASRPDRGFEGYTF.

The rearrangement joins TRBV6-1 to TRBJ1-2, with D possibly TRBD1 on 6 matching bases. V lost 0 bases, J lost 0 bases, and 11 bases lay in between. This CDR3 is built from 16 residues. Germline lookup yields CDR1 MNHNS and CDR2 SASEGT. CDR3 DNA sequence: TGTGCCAGCAGTGAAGCGCTGGGACAACCTAACTATGGCTACACCTTC. It codes for CASSEALGQPNYGYTF.

This chain's CDR3 is CASGLNLATDTQYF. CDR3 nucleotides: TGTGCTAGTGGTTTGAACCTAGCCACAGATACGCAGTATTTT. The chain joins TRBV12-5 to TRBJ2-3; possibly TRBD2 for D (5 bases). The CDR3 sequence is 14 residues long. Per germline, CDR1 LGHNT and CDR2 FRNRAP. The V gene lost 2 bases and the J gene lost 2 bases, with 8 bases spanning the gap.